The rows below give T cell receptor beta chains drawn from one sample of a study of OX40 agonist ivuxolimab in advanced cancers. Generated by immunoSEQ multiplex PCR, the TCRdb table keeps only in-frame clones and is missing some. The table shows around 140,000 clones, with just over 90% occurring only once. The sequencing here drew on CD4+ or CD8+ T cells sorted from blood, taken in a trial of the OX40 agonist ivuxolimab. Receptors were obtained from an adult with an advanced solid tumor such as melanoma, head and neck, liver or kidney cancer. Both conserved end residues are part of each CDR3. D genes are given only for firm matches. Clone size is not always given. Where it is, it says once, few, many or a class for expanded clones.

CASSSRTSQETQYF TGTGCCAGCAGCTCCCGGACCAGCCAAGAGACCCAGTACTTC TRBV13 once TRBJ2-5 -
CSARRGETQYF TGCAGTGCTAGACGAGGAGAGACCCAGTACTTC TRBV20-1 - TRBJ2-5 -
CASTRTGNHGNTIYF TGTGCCAGCACGAGGACAGGCAATCATGGAAACACCATATATTTT TRBV7-2 - TRBJ1-3 TRBD1
CAIQGQGSDYGYTF TGTGCCATCCAAGGGCAGGGATCCGACTATGGCTACACCTTC TRBV10-3 - TRBJ1-2 -
CASSPLQETQYF TGTGCCAGCAGTCCACTTCAAGAGACCCAGTACTTC TRBV6-6 - TRBJ2-5 -
CASSPEASGTIKGKLFF TGTGCCAGCAGTCCTGAAGCATCCGGGACTATTAAGGGGAAACTGTTTTTT TRBV7-9 - TRBJ1-4 -
CASSLRSPRETSYEQYF TGTGCCAGCTCCCTCCGGAGCCCCAGGGAGACCTCCTACGAGCAGTACTTC TRBV18 - TRBJ2-7 -
CASKVRETQYF TGTGCCAGCAAAGTTCGGGAGACCCAGTACTTC TRBV28 - TRBJ2-5 -
CASVTGRGTGELFF TGTGCCAGCGTAACGGGTCGGGGCACCGGGGAGCTGTTTTTT TRBV2 - TRBJ2-2 -
CASSVRGGITDTQYF TGTGCCAGCAGCGTAAGGGGTGGGATCACAGATACGCAGTATTTT TRBV9 - TRBJ2-3 -
CASGRTSGYTDTQYF TGTGCCAGCGGGAGGACTAGCGGGTACACAGATACGCAGTATTTT TRBV27 - TRBJ2-3 TRBD2
CASSLWGAQHF TGTGCCAGCAGTTTATGGGGAGCCCAGCATTTT TRBV28 - TRBJ1-5 -
CASSRDGREENTIYF TGTGCCAGCAGCCGGGACGGCAGGGAGGAGAACACCATATATTTT TRBV5-4 - TRBJ1-3 -
CASSLRVSGSTDTQYF TGTGCCAGCAGCTTACGAGTTAGCGGGAGCACAGATACGCAGTATTTT TRBV7-3 - TRBJ2-3 TRBD2
CASNGDRGRGDTQYF TGTGCCAGCAACGGGGACAGGGGGCGCGGAGATACGCAGTATTTT TRBV7-9 - TRBJ2-3 TRBD1
CASSWTSGVSYEQYF TGTGCCAGCAGCTGGACTTCCGGGGTCTCCTACGAGCAGTACTTC TRBV11-2 - TRBJ2-7 -
CASQGGGPNQPQHF TGTGCCAGCCAGGGCGGCGGACCCAATCAGCCCCAGCATTTT TRBV11-3 - TRBJ1-5 -
CASSLGREPTNEKLFF TGCGCCAGCAGCCTTGGTAGGGAGCCAACTAATGAAAAACTGTTTTTT TRBV4-1 - TRBJ1-4 -
CASTPGGVVFDGYTF TGCGCCAGCACCCCTGGGGGGGTCGTTTTCGACGGCTACACCTTC TRBV5-1 - TRBJ1-2 -
CASSLFSGSYEQYF TGTGCCAGCAGCTTATTTAGCGGGAGCTACGAGCAGTACTTC TRBV5-4 - TRBJ2-7 TRBD2
CASSPGRTYEQYF TGTGCCAGCAGCCCCGGACGGACCTACGAGCAGTACTTC TRBV13 - TRBJ2-7 -
CASSQDGWRAASYEQYF TGTGCCAGCAGCCAAGATGGGTGGCGGGCCGCCTCCTACGAGCAGTACTTC TRBV4-2 - TRBJ2-7 -
CASSVGRGWYQETQYF TGTGCCAGCAGCGTAGGACGAGGTTGGTACCAAGAGACCCAGTACTTC TRBV9 - TRBJ2-5 -
CASSKFPGQGSYEQYF TGTGCCAGCAGCAAATTTCCGGGACAGGGTTCCTACGAGCAGTACTTC TRBV5-4 once TRBJ2-7 TRBD1
CASSVGDITNTEAFF TGTGCCAGCAGCGTAGGGGACATTACGAACACTGAAGCTTTCTTT TRBV9 - TRBJ1-1 -
CATSTPGGNEQFF TGTGCCACCAGCACGCCAGGGGGCAATGAGCAGTTCTTC TRBV15 once TRBJ2-1 TRBD1
CASSPQTGMNTEAFF TGTGCCAGCAGTCCCCAGACAGGTATGAACACTGAAGCTTTCTTT TRBV6-6 - TRBJ1-1 -
CASSQGAYNEQFF TGTGCCAGCAGCCAAGGGGCCTACAATGAGCAGTTCTTC TRBV14 once TRBJ2-1 -
CASSLPGTSGETQYF TGTGCCAGCAGCTTACCCGGGACTAGTGGCGAGACCCAGTACTTC TRBV5-4 - TRBJ2-5 TRBD2
CASSENILGGTGGGWAKNIQYF TGTGCCAGCAGTGAAAATATATTGGGAGGGACAGGGGGTGGCTGGGCCAAAAACATTCAGTACTTC TRBV6-1 - TRBJ2-4 TRBD1
CAIWDPPYEQYF TGTGCCATATGGGACCCACCCTACGAGCAGTACTTC TRBV6-6 - TRBJ2-7 -
CSTREFAGELFF TGCAGCACCAGGGAGTTTGCCGGGGAGCTGTTTTTT TRBV29-1 - TRBJ2-2 -
CASSPRAANTGELFF TGTGCCAGCTCACCTCGAGCGGCAAACACCGGGGAGCTGTTTTTT TRBV18 - TRBJ2-2 -
CASTRGGDRGGEQYF TGTGCCAGCACCCGGGGGGGGGACAGGGGAGGCGAGCAGTACTTC TRBV28 - TRBJ2-7 TRBD1
CAISEGTGYDTQYF TGTGCCATCAGTGAAGGGACAGGGTATGATACGCAGTATTTT TRBV10-3 once TRBJ2-3 TRBD1
CASSSPGPRTDTQYF TGTGCCAGCAGCTCCCCGGGACCACGCACAGATACGCAGTATTTT TRBV7-9 - TRBJ2-3 -
CASSLEFRQGRGPQHF TGTGCCAGCAGCTTAGAATTTAGACAGGGCAGGGGGCCCCAGCATTTT TRBV7-8 - TRBJ1-5 TRBD1
CASSQAPGSSGGSYEQYF TGTGCCAGCAGCCAAGCCCCGGGCAGTAGCGGGGGATCCTACGAGCAGTACTTC TRBV4-2 - TRBJ2-7 TRBD2
CAIRLATTDTQYF TGTGCCATCAGACTAGCGACCACAGATACGCAGTATTTT TRBV10-3 - TRBJ2-3 TRBD2
CASNPSMREDGYTF TGTGCCAGCAACCCTTCCATGAGGGAAGATGGCTACACCTTC TRBV7-6 - TRBJ1-2 -
CATTTQGVNTEAFF TGTGCCACCACGACACAGGGGGTGAACACTGAAGCTTTCTTT TRBV19 - TRBJ1-1 TRBD1
CASTSVLGDTNEKLFF - TRBV5-6 - TRBJ1-4 -
CASSLQGAREQFF TGTGCCAGCAGCCTACAGGGGGCGCGGGAGCAGTTCTTC TRBV9 - TRBJ2-1 TRBD1
CASFKGTGFSQPQHF TGTGCCAGCTTCAAGGGGACAGGGTTTTCTCAGCCCCAGCATTTT TRBV28 - TRBJ1-5 TRBD1
CASSQDSGVSNYGYTF TGTGCCAGCAGCCAAGATTCGGGGGTCTCTAACTATGGCTACACCTTC TRBV4-2 - TRBJ1-2 -
CASSPSGRAFTQYF TGTGCCAGCAGTCCTAGCGGGAGGGCCTTTACGCAGTATTTT TRBV28 - TRBJ2-3 TRBD2
CASSVGGLSYEQYF TGTGCCAGCAGCGTGGGGGGATTGAGCTACGAGCAGTACTTC TRBV9 - TRBJ2-7 -
CASSQGGATYEQYF TGTGCCAGCAGCCAGGGCGGGGCGACCTACGAGCAGTACTTC TRBV16 - TRBJ2-7 -
CASSIPRSPYNEQFF TGTGCCAGTAGTATCCCCCGGTCCCCCTACAATGAGCAGTTCTTC TRBV19 - TRBJ2-1 -
CASSPRLAGGISSYNEQFF TGTGCCAGCAGCCCGAGACTAGCGGGAGGGATTAGCTCCTACAATGAGCAGTTCTTC TRBV5-5 - TRBJ2-1 TRBD2
CASSSQGTWPQHF TGTGCCAGCAGTTCCCAAGGAACATGGCCCCAGCATTTT TRBV27 - TRBJ1-5 -
CASSQVLAVASTGELFF TGCGCCAGCAGCCAAGTTCTGGCAGTAGCGTCCACCGGGGAGCTGTTTTTT TRBV4-3 - TRBJ2-2 -
CASSERQGKAFF TGTGCCAGCAGCGAACGACAGGGGAAAGCTTTCTTT TRBV7-6 - TRBJ1-1 TRBD1
CASSLGMGQTNEKLFF TGCGCCAGCAGCTTGGGTATGGGACAGACCAATGAAAAACTGTTTTTT TRBV5-1 - TRBJ1-4 TRBD1
CASSFVPATNEKLFF TGTGCCAGCAGCTTTGTACCGGCAACTAATGAAAAACTGTTTTTT TRBV7-2 few TRBJ1-4 -
CAVELAVNTGELFF TGTGCCGTTGAGCTAGCGGTAAACACCGGGGAGCTGTTTTTT TRBV28 once TRBJ2-2 TRBD2